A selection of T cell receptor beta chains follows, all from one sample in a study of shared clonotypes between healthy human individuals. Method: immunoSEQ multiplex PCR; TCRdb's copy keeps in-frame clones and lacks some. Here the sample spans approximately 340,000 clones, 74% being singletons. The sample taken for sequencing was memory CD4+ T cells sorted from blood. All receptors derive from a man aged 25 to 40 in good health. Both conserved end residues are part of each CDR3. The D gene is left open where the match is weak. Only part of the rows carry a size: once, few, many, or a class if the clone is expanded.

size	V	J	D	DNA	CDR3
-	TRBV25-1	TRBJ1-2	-	TGTGCCAGCAGTGAAGTCGACGGAACTAACTATGGCTACACCTTC	CASSEVDGTNYGYTF
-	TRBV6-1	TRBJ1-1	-	TGTGCCAGCAGGAAAGGGACATGGATGAACACTGAAGCTTTCTTT	CASRKGTWMNTEAFF
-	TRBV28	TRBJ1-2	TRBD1	TGTGCCAGCTTTGATCAGGGGGAACAATACACCTTC	CASFDQGEQYTF
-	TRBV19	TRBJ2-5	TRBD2	TGTGCCAGGGGACTAGCGGGACAAGAGACCCAGTACTTC	CARGLAGQETQYF
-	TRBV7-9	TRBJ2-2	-	TGTGCCAGCAGCTTAGTTCAAACCGGGGAGCTGTTTTTT	CASSLVQTGELFF
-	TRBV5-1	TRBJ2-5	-	TGCGCCAGCAGCGGAACCATGGAGACCCAGTACTTC	CASSGTMETQYF
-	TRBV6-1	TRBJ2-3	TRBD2	TGTGCCAGCCGATTAGCGGGAGCGGGCACAGATACGCAGTATTTT	CASRLAGAGTDTQYF
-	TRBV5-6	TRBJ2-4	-	TGTGCCAGCAGCCCGAAACAGAGCCATGTGAACATTCAGTACTTC	CASSPKQSHVNIQYF
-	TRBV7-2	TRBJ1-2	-	TGTGCCAGCAGCCCGGACGGCTCCATGCCCTACTATGGCTACACCTTC	CASSPDGSMPYYGYTF
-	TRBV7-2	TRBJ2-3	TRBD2	TGTGCCAGCAGCCTACAGCGGGGCAGCACAGATACGCAGTATTTT	CASSLQRGSTDTQYF
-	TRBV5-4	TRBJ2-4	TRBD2	TGTGCCAGCAGCTTAAGCGGGACGGCCGAGAACATTCAGTACTTC	CASSLSGTAENIQYF
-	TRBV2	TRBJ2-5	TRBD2	TGTGCCAGCAGTGAGCAGCTAGCGGGAGGGGAGACCCAGTACTTC	CASSEQLAGGETQYF
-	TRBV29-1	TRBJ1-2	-	TGCAGCGTTGAAGGGGGGTTAGGGAACGCTGGCTACACCTTC	CSVEGGLGNAGYTF
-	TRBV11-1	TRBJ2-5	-	TGTGCCAGCAGCCCGGGACGGACTAAAGAGACCCAGTACTTC	CASSPGRTKETQYF
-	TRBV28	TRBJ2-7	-	TGTGCCAGCGCCTTTGGGGCTAGGGAGCAGTACTTC	CASAFGAREQYF
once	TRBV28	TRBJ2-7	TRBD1	TGTGCCAGCAGTTTGATCGGGACAGGGAACACCTACGAGCAGTACTTC	CASSLIGTGNTYEQYF
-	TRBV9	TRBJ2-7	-	TGTGCCAGCAGCGTAAATCCAGGGTGGACCGAGCAGTACTTC	CASSVNPGWTEQYF
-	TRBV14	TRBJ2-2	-	TGTGCCAGCAGCCAACCAGGGCAGGGCACCGGGGAGCTGTTTTTT	CASSQPGQGTGELFF
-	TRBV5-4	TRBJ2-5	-	TGTGCCAGCAGCTTGTTTGGAGGGAGCGGGGAGACCCAGTACTTC	CASSLFGGSGETQYF
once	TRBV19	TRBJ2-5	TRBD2	TGTGCCAGTAGTTCCGTAGCGGGAGTCTTTCAAGAGACCCAGTACTTC	CASSSVAGVFQETQYF
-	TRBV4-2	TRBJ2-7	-	TGTGCCAGCAGCCAAGCGGCCTCCTACGAGCAGTACTTC	CASSQAASYEQYF
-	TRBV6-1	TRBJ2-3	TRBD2	TGTGCCAGCAGTGAACTCGGCGGGAGTAGGACAGATACGCAGTATTTT	CASSELGGSRTDTQYF
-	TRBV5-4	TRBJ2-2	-	TGTGCCAGCAGCTCGACAGGCCGGGAAACCGGGGAGCTGTTTTTT	CASSSTGRETGELFF
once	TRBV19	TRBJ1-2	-	TGTGCCAGTAGTATTGCGGGGTCGGGCTACACCTTC	CASSIAGSGYTF
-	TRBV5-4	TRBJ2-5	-	TGTGCCAGCAGGCCGCGACTAGTTGGGACCCAGTACTTC	CASRPRLVGTQYF
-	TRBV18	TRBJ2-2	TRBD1	TGTGCCAGCTCACTAACAGGGGACCTTAACACCGGGGAGCTGTTTTTT	CASSLTGDLNTGELFF
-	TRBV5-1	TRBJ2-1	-	TGCGCCAGCAGCTTGGGGACGGCGAGCTCCTACAATGAGCAGTTCTTC	CASSLGTASSYNEQFF
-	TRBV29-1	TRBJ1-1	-	TGCAGCGTTCGGGGGGGAACTGAAGCTTTCTTT	CSVRGGTEAFF
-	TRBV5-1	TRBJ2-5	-	TGCGCCAGCAGCTTGGCTGGGAAAGAGACCCAGTACTTC	CASSLAGKETQYF
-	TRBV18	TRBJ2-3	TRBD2	TGTGCCAGCTCACCAAAAGTACCGGGACTAGCGGAAGATACGCAGTATTTT	CASSPKVPGLAEDTQYF
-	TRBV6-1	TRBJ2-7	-	TGTGCCAGCAGTGTCGGAAATTGGGGGATACAACCCTACGAGCAGTACTTC	CASSVGNWGIQPYEQYF
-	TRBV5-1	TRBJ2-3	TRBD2	TGCGCCAGCAGCTTGGCTAGCGGGAGTGGAGATACGCAGTATTTT	CASSLASGSGDTQYF
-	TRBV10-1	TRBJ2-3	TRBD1	TGCGCCAGCAGTGCCCGGACAGGGCTCACAGATACGCAGTATTTT	CASSARTGLTDTQYF
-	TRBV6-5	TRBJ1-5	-	TGTGCCAGCAGTTTCAGAGACAATCAGCCCCAGCATTTT	CASSFRDNQPQHF
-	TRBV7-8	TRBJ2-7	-	TGTGCCAGCAGCTTAAAACTAGATGATACCTACGAGCAGTACTTC	CASSLKLDDTYEQYF
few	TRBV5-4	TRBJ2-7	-	TGTGCCAGCAGCTTGGATCAGGGCCCGGGGGAGCAGTACTTC	CASSLDQGPGEQYF
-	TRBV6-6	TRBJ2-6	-	TGTGCCAGCAGTTACGAGTCGGCTGGGGCCAACGTCCTGACTTTC	CASSYESAGANVLTF
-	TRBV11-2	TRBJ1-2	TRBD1	TGTGCCAGCAGCTTAACAGGGGGTTTGGCGGGTGGCTACACCTTC	CASSLTGGLAGGYTF
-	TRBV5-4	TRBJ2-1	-	TGTGCCAGCAGCATGACTAGAGGAGATGAGCAGTTCTTC	CASSMTRGDEQFF
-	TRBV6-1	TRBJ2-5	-	TGTGCCAGCACCTTGCAGGGTAGTGAGACCCAGTACTTC	CASTLQGSETQYF
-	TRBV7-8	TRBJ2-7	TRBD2	TGTGCCAGCAGCTTAGCACTGACGGGAGGGCTCCGCGAGCAGTACTTC	CASSLALTGGLREQYF
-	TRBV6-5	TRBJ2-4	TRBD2	TGTGCCAGCAGTCCGGGACTAGCCCAAAACATTCAGTACTTC	CASSPGLAQNIQYF